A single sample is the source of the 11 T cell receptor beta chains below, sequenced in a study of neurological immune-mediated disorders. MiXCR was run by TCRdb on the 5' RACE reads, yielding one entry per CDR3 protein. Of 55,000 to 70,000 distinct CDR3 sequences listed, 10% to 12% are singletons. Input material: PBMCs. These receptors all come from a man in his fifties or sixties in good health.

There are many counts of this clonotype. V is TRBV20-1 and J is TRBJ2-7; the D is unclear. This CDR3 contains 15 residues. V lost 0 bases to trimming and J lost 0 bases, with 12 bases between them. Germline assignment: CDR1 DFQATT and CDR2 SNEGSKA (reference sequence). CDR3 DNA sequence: TGCAGTGCTAGAGACCGGTTAAGGGTCTCCTACGAGCAGTACTTC. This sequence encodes CSARDRLRVSYEQYF.

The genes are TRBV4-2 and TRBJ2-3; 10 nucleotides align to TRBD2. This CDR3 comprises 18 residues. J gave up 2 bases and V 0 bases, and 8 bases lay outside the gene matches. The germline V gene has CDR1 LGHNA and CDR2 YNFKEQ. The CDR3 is CASSQDRIAGGLTDTQYF. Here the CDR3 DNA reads TGTGCCAGCAGCCAAGATCGGATAGCGGGGGGCCTCACAGATACGCAGTATTTT.

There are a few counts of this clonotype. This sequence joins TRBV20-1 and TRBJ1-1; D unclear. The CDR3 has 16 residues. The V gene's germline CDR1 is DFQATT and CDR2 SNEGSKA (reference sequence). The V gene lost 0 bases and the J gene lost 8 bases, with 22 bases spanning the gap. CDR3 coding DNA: TGCAGTGCTAGAGATTATCACAGACCGATCACAAGAGAAGCTTTCTTT. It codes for CSARDYHRPITREAFF.

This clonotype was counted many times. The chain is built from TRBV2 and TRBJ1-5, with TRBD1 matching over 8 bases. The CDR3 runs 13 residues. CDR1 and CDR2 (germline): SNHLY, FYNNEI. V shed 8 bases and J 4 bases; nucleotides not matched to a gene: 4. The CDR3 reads CASGGQGNQPQHF. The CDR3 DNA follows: TGTGCCAGCGGCGGACAGGGTAATCAGCCCCAGCATTTT.

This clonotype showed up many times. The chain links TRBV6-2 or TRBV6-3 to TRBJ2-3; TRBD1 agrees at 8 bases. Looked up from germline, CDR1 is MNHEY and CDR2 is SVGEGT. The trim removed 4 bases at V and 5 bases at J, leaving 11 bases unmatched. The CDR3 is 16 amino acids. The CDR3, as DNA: TGTGCCAGCAGTTTCCCGGCTCAGGGGGCGGGAGATACGCAGTATTTT. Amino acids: CASSFPAQGAGDTQYF.

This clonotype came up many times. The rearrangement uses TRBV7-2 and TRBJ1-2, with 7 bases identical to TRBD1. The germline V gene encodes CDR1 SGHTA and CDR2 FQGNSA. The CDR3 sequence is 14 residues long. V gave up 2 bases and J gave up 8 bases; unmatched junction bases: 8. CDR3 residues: CASSLTQDRAGYTF. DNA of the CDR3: TGTGCCAGCAGCTTAACTCAAGACAGGGCCGGCTACACCTTC.

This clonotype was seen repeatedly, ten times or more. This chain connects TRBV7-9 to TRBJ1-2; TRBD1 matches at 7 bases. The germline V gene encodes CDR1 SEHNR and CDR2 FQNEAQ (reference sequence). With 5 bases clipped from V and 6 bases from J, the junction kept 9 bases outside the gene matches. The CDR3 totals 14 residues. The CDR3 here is CASSSTGAGDGYTF. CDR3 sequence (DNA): TGTGCCAGCAGCAGTACAGGGGCAGGAGATGGCTACACCTTC.

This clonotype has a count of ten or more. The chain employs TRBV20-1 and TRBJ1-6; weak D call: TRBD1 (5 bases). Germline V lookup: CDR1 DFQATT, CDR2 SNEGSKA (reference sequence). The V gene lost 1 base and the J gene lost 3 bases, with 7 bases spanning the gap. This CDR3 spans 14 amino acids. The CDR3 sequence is CSARVGVYNSPLHF. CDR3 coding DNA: TGCAGTGCTAGAGTAGGGGTCTATAATTCACCCCTCCACTTT.

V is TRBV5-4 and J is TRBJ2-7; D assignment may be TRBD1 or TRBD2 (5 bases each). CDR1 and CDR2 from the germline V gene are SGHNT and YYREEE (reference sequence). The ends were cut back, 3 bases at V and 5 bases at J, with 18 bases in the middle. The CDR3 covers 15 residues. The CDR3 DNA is TGTGCCAGCAGCTGGGGGACGAGGCCGGCGGACGAGCAGTACTTC. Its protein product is CASSWGTRPADEQYF.

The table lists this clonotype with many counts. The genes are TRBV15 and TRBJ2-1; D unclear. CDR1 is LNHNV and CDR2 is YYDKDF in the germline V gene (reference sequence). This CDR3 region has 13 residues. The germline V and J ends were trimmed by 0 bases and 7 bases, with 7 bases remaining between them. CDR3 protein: CATSRERRNEQFF. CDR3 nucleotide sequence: TGTGCCACCAGCAGAGAACGTCGGAATGAGCAGTTCTTC.

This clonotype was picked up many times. CDR3 loop: CASSPRLYEQYF. CDR3 nucleotides: TGTGCCAGCTCACCACGCCTCTACGAGCAGTACTTC. The rearrangement joins TRBV18 to TRBJ2-7; the D is unclear. V lost 1 base to trimming and J lost 3 bases, with 4 bases between them. Germline V gene sequence: CDR1 KGHSH, CDR2 LQKENI. This CDR3 comprises 12 residues.